This TCR beta chain originates from a study of radiotherapy plus CTLA-4 blockade in lung cancer. This table comes from immunoSEQ multiplex PCR, and its TCRdb copy is limited to in-frame clones, with some not included. The data show about 120,000 clones, with around 90% seen just once and under 8% held by the top ten. V was clipped by 4 bases and J by 1 base; unmatched bases: 6. This CDR3 has 17 residues. CDR1 and CDR2 (germline): ENHRY, SYGVKD. The chain combines TRBV10-3 with TRBJ2-1, with 11 bases identical to TRBD2. This specimen was peripheral blood, taken from a patient treated with radiotherapy plus ipilimumab. The source of this sequence is a human donor with non-small cell lung cancer that progressed on radiotherapy plus ipilimumab. The CDR3: CAISVLAGASSYNEQFF. In DNA form, the CDR3 reads TGTGCCATCAGTGTACTAGCGGGAGCCTCGTCCTACAATGAGCAGTTCTTC.